This entry lists 26 T cell receptor beta chains sequenced from one sample in a study of tumor and adjacent non-tumor tissue in lung cancer. RNA was extracted from bulk tissue without any cell sorting. Distant lung tissue was collected more than 3 cm away from the tumor edge. The library came from three nested PCR rounds adapted from ARM-PCR protocols. TCRdb re-called the multiplex PCR reads with MiXCR, one entry per CDR3 protein. Found here are around 99,000 distinct CDR3 sequences, about 63% of them singletons; the top ten hold around 20%. Sequencing was carried out using distant non-tumor lung tissue. Receptor source: a man in his sixties with non-small cell lung cancer.

About this clonotype itself: Relative to the germline gene, one junction end is altered; a read error may explain this. V usage is TRBV6-1 and J usage is TRBJ1-1, with TRBD1 identical over 11 bases. This CDR3 contains 17 residues. Germline CDR1 and CDR2: MNHNS and SASEGT. The CDR3 sequence: CTSSFRTGGAGNTEAFF. DNA of the CDR3: TGTACCAGCAGTTTTCGGACAGGGGGCGCGGGGAATACTGAAGCTTTCTTT.

The CDR3 sequence: CVSSPQGDSNAGELFF. The CDR3, as DNA: TGTGTCAGTAGCCCGCAAGGGGACAGCAACGCCGGGGAGCTGTTTTTT. The chain combines TRBV4-2 with TRBJ2-2, with 7 positions matching TRBD1. The CDR3 sequence is 16 residues long. The germline V gene encodes CDR1 LGHNA and CDR2 YNFKEQ.

This clonotype was picked up many times. The V gene is TRBV6-2 or TRBV6-3, the J gene TRBJ1-5; tentative D call: TRBD1 (5 bases). Between the trimmed V and J ends, which lost 7 bases and 9 bases, there was a span of 13 bases. The germline gives CDR1 MNHEY, CDR2 SVGEGT. CDR3 length: 12 residues. CDR3 in amino acids: CASNSGSRPQHF. As DNA, the CDR3 is TGTGCCAGCAACTCAGGGAGTCGGCCCCAGCATTTT.

This clonotype came up many times. The CDR3 loop is CASTPADFLGYEQFF. CDR3 nucleotides: TGTGCCAGCACCCCGGCGGATTTCCTTGGGTATGAGCAGTTCTTC. The chain couples TRBV12-3 or TRBV12-4 to TRBJ2-1, with D unclear. V was clipped by 7 bases and J by 8 bases, with 21 bases between them. CDR3 length: 15 residues.

This chain connects TRBV4-3 to TRBJ1-5, with D tentatively TRBD1 (5 bases). V was pared by 0 bases and J by 11 bases, with 20 bases between. The CDR3 spans 16 residues. Germline assignment: CDR1 LGHNA and CDR2 YSLEER. In nucleotides, the CDR3 is TGCGCCAGCAGCCAAGATTGGGGGGGGTGGTTGAGGTCCCAGCATTTT. This codes for CASSQDWGGWLRSQHF.

This clonotype was observed many times. The CDR3 protein is CASNPVAQETQYF. CDR3 coding DNA: TGTGCCAGTAATCCGGTAGCCCAAGAGACCCAGTACTTC. The chain has TRBV7-9 and TRBJ2-5; unclear D gene. CDR3 length: 13 residues. Deletions cut 9 bases from V and 1 base from J, with 12 bases between. Germline CDR1 SEHNR, CDR2 FQNEAQ (reference sequence). The whole variable domain, filled in from reference TRBV7-9 and TRBJ2-5, reads DTGVSQNPRHKITKRGQNVTFRCDPISEHNRLYWYRQTLGQGPEFLTYFQNEAQLEKSRLLSDRFSAERPKGSFSTLEIQRTEQGDSAMYLCASNPVAQETQYFGPGTRLLVL.

The table lists this clonotype with a count of one. This CDR3 fails to terminate in the conserved phenylalanine or tryptophan, so it likely reflects a read error. No DNA is shown, since the ends of the CDR3 on it are uncertain; the CDR3 is the one TCRdb lists. The chain combines TRBV29-1 with TRBJ2-7. The germline CDR1 and CDR2 sequences are SQVTM and ANQGSEA. A total of 12 residues make up the CDR3, ends included. CDR3 protein: CSVAGSSYEHYL.

In this sample, this clonotype turned up a few times. Since the CDR3 does not end with the conserved phenylalanine or tryptophan, this likely comes from a read error. Because the CDR3's place on the DNA is in doubt, the DNA is left out and the CDR3 is given as listed by TCRdb. This rearrangement joins TRBV7-9 to TRBJ1-2; the table assigns TRBD1, which was not confirmed against the DNA. The germline V gene encodes CDR1 SEHNR and CDR2 FQNEAQ (reference sequence). The CDR3 comprises 14 residues, both ends counted. This CDR3 reads CASSPNAGTGNHTL.

To note about this clonotype: One end of the junction varies from germline; a read error may be responsible. The CDR3 is CASSSTGDKQFF. The DNA of the CDR3 is TGTGCCAGTAGCTCGACAGGGGATAAGCAGTTCTTC. The chain is built from TRBV7-9 and TRBJ2-1, with 8 bases that match TRBD1. The CDR3 spans 12 residues. Germline CDR1 SEHNR, CDR2 FQNEAQ (reference sequence).

As concerns this clonotype: This may be a read error, as it is one base from a much larger clone. The gene calls are TRBV20-1 and TRBJ1-4; TRBD1 is a possible D gene (5 bases). The length of the CDR3 is 14 residues. The germline V gene encodes CDR1 DFQATT and CDR2 SNEGSKA (reference sequence). CDR3 bases: TGCAGTGTTAGATCACAGGTCTACCATGAAAAACTGTTTTTT. Translation gives CSVRSQVYHEKLFF.

To note about this clonotype: This may be a read error, as it is one base from a much larger clone. The chain carries TRBV5-1 and TRBJ1-2, with no clear D. Looked up from germline, CDR1 is SGHRS and CDR2 is YFSETQ. V was clipped by 4 bases and J by 5 bases, with 18 bases between them. The CDR3 is 15 residues long. CDR3 region: CASSMELGTTYGYTF. For the CDR3, the DNA is TGCGCCAGCAGCATGGAGCTAGGAACTACTTATGGCTACACCTTC.

The V call is TRBV6-1, the J call TRBJ1-1, with 12 bases matching TRBD1. The length of the CDR3 is 14 residues. Trimming took 7 bases from V and 8 from J; bases not matched to a gene: 8. Germline V gene lookup returns CDR1 MNHNS and CDR2 SASEGT. CDR3 in amino acids: CASNRDRGLAEAFF. CDR3 in DNA: TGTGCCAGCAATAGGGACAGGGGGCTTGCCGAAGCTTTCTTT.

This clonotype was detected many times. The J gene is TRBJ2-5, the V gene TRBV6-6; perhaps TRBD2 as D (5 bases). Germline V gene data show CDR1 as MNHNY and CDR2 as SVGAGI (reference sequence). The V gene lost 0 bases and the J gene lost 5 bases, with 7 bases spanning the gap. The CDR3 is made up of 13 amino acids. The CDR3 loop is CASSYSGAETQYF. Written as DNA, the CDR3 is TGTGCCAGCAGTTACTCGGGAGCGGAGACCCAGTACTTC.

For this clonotype: This CDR3 fails to terminate in the conserved phenylalanine or tryptophan, so it likely reflects a read error. This chain connects TRBV29-1 to TRBJ2-1; possibly TRBD1 or TRBD2 for D (6 bases each). The CDR3 is 13 amino acids. Germline lookup yields CDR1 SQVTM and CDR2 ANQGSEA. DNA of the CDR3: TGCAGCGCGCAAAGGGGGGCGAGTAATGAACAGTTCTTG. Its protein product is CSAQRGASNEQFL.

As for this clonotype: A junction end diverges from the germline sequence, so it may reflect a read error. The chain combines TRBV20-1 with TRBJ1-2, with D possibly matching TRBD1 (5 bases). This CDR3 has 13 amino acids. Per the germline V gene, CDR1 is DFQATT and CDR2 is SNEGSKA (reference sequence). In nucleotides, the CDR3 is TGCAGTGTTAGACATACATGGGGCTATGACTACACCTTC. Its translation: CSVRHTWGYDYTF.

Many counts were recorded for this clonotype. The chain has TRBV11-3 and TRBJ2-1, with D hard to call. V was shortened by 0 bases and J by 6 bases, with 9 bases between the two germline ends. This CDR3 is built from 14 residues. Germline values: CDR1 SGHNT, CDR2 YENEEA. This chain's CDR3 is CASSLESLSNEQFF. CDR3 sequence (DNA): TGTGCCAGCAGCTTAGAATCACTATCCAATGAGCAGTTCTTC. Complete variable domain (other parts from reference TRBV11-3 and TRBJ2-1): EAGVVQSPRYKIIEKKQPVAFWCNPISGHNTLYWYLQNLGQGPELLIRYENEEAVDDSQLPKDRFSAERLKGVDSTLKIQPAELGDSAVYLCASSLESLSNEQFFGPGTRLTVL.

To note about this clonotype: A much larger clone sits a single nucleotide away, making a read error possible. The CDR3 DNA reads TGTGCCAGCACCTCGGGGAGAGACAGTGAAAAACCGTTTTTT. Translation gives CASTSGRDSEKPFF. The chain couples TRBV5-4 to TRBJ1-4; maybe TRBD1 (5 bases). From germline, CDR1 is SGHNT and CDR2 YYREEE (reference sequence). The CDR3 has 14 amino acids.

To note about this clonotype: The CDR3 does not close with the conserved phenylalanine or tryptophan, likely indicating a read error. The chain recombines TRBV7-9 with TRBJ2-2, with D hard to call. V lost 5 bases, J lost 1 base, and 14 bases lay in between. From germline, CDR1 is SEHNR and CDR2 FQNEAQ (reference sequence). The CDR3 spans 16 residues. In DNA, the CDR3 is TGTGCCAGCAGCGTCCAGGCGAACCTGAACACCGGGGAGCTGTTTTCT. It specifies CASSVQANLNTGELFS.

This clonotype was picked up one time. The rearrangement links TRBV6-1 to TRBJ1-3; no firm D call. V lost 10 bases to trimming and J lost 4 bases, with 14 bases between them. Per the germline V gene, CDR1 is MNHNS and CDR2 is SASEGT. The CDR3 runs to 13 residues. CDR3 sequence reads: CATIEARGNTIYF. The CDR3 DNA follows: TGTGCCACCATTGAAGCCAGGGGAAACACCATATATTTT.

This chain uses TRBV24-1 with TRBJ1-6, with D uncertain. Trimming removed 8 bases from V and 9 bases from J, with 13 bases in between. Per the germline V gene, CDR1 is KGHDR and CDR2 is SFDVKD. The CDR3 contains 13 residues. CDR3 DNA: TGTGCCACCATTGAATACAGTAGTTCACCCCTCCACTTT. It yields the protein CATIEYSSSPLHF.

In this sample, this clonotype turned up many times. CDR3 in DNA: TGTGCCAGCAGCCTTTTTCCAAGCGGGGGGGAGACCCAGTACTTC. Its protein product is CASSLFPSGGETQYF. The chain recombines TRBV11-2 with TRBJ2-5, with TRBD2 matching 9 bases. The junction had 9 bases not matched to a gene; V was cut back by 5 bases and J by 5 bases. The CDR3 is 15 amino acids. Looked up from germline, CDR1 is SGHAT and CDR2 is FQNNGV.

This clonotype came up a few times. A single base separates this from a much larger clone, so it may be a read error. The chain uses TRBV6-2 or TRBV6-3 and TRBJ2-5; D possibly corresponds to TRBD1 (6 bases). Trimming shortened V by 6 bases and J by 5 bases, and 28 bases separated the two germline ends. CDR3 length: 18 residues. Germline CDR1 MNHEY, CDR2 SVGEGT. The CDR3 protein is CASRSNILPRGIGETQYF. The CDR3 DNA follows: TGTGCCAGCAGGAGCAATATCCTCCCGAGGGGGATCGGGGAGACCCAGTACTTC.

With respect to this clonotype: A much more abundant neighbour one base away suggests this may be a read error. The chain combines TRBV28 with TRBJ2-7; maybe TRBD2 (6 bases). The V end was cut by 6 bases, the J end by 0 bases, with 18 bases between. Germline CDR1 MDHEN, CDR2 SYDVKM. The CDR3 runs 16 residues. CDR3: CASRTVVGGSSYEQYF. CDR3 sequence (DNA): TGTGCCAGCAGAACAGTAGTGGGAGGAAGCTCCTACGAGCAGTACTTC.

In its sample, this clonotype was seen a few times. A much larger clone differs by one base, so this may be a read error. The chain couples TRBV4-2 to TRBJ1-3; no clear D. The length of the CDR3 is 16 residues. Germline lookup yields CDR1 LGHNA and CDR2 YNFKEQ. This CDR3 reads CASSSATSSSGNIIYF. The CDR3 DNA reads TGTGCCAGCAGCTCAGCGACTTCTAGCTCTGGAAACATCATATATTTT.

V and J are TRBV10-3 and TRBJ2-2; 9 bases line up with TRBD2. The CDR3 spans 17 residues. The trim removed 8 bases at V and 0 bases at J, leaving 10 bases unmatched. Germline CDR1 and CDR2: ENHRY and SYGVKD. CDR3 loop: CAIDSTLAGANTGELFF. As DNA, the CDR3 is TGTGCCATCGACTCGACACTAGCGGGTGCGAACACCGGGGAGCTGTTTTTT.

The CDR3: CASSSTGLVSEQFF. CDR3 sequence (DNA): TGTGCCAGCAGCTCGACGGGACTAGTATCTGAGCAGTTCTTC. The V and J genes are TRBV7-2 and TRBJ2-1, with TRBD2 matching 8 bases. From germline, CDR1 is SGHTA and CDR2 FQGNSA. The CDR3 consists of 14 residues. Germline trimming cut 4 bases from V and 9 bases from J; bases unmatched to any gene: 8.